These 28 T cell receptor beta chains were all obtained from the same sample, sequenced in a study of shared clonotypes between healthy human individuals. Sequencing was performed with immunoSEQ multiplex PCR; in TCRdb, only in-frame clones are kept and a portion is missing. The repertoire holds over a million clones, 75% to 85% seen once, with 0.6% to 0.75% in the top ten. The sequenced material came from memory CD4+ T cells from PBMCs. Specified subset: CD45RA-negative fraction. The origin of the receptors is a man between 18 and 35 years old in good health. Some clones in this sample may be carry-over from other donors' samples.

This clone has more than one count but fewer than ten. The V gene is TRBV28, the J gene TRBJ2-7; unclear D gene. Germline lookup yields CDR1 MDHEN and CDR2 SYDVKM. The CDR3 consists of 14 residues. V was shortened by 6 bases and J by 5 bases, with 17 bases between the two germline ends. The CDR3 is CASRGVGQVDEQYF. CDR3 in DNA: TGTGCCAGCAGGGGCGTAGGGCAAGTCGACGAGCAGTACTTC.

The CDR3 is CASSQDRGTSGNTIYF. The CDR3 DNA follows: TGTGCCAGCTCCCAGGACAGGGGCACATCTGGAAACACCATATATTTT. The rearrangement joins TRBV18 to TRBJ1-3; TRBD1 matches 9 bases. V lost 6 bases to trimming and J lost 1 base; unmatched junction nucleotides: 7. The CDR3 runs 16 residues. Looked up from germline, CDR1 is KGHSH and CDR2 is LQKENI.

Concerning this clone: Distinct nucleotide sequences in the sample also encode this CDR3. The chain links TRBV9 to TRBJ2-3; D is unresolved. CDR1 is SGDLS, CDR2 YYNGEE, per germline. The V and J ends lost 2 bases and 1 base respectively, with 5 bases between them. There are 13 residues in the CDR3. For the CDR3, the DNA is TGTGCCAGCAGCGTCCAGGGCACAGATACGCAGTATTTT. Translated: CASSVQGTDTQYF.

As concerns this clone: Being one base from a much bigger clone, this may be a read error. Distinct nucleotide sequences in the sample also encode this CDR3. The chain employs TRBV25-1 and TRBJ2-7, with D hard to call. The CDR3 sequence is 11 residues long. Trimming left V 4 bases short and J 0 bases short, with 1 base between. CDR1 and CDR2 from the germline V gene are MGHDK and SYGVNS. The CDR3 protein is CASSVSYEQYF. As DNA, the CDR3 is TGTGCCAGCAGTGTCTCCTACGAGCAGTACTTC.

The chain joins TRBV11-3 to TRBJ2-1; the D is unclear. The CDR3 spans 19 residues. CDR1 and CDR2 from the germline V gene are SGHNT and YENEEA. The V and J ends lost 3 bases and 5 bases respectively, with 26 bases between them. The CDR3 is CASSFRWGAVLESDNEQFF. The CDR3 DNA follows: TGTGCCAGCAGCTTTAGGTGGGGTGCAGTCCTTGAATCTGACAATGAGCAGTTCTTC.

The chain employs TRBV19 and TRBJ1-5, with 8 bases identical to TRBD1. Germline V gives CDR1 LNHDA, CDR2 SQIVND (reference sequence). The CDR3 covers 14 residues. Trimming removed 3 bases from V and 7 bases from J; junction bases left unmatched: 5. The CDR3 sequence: CASSISGGRQPQHF. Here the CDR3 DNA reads TGTGCCAGTAGTATTTCAGGGGGCAGGCAGCCCCAGCATTTT.

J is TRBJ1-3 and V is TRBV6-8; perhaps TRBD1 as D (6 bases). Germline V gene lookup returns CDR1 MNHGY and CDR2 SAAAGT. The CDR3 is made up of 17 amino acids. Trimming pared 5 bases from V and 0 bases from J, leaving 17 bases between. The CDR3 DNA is TGTGCCAGCAGTCTGGTAGGTTTGGACAGCTCTGGAAACACCATATATTTT. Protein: CASSLVGLDSSGNTIYF.

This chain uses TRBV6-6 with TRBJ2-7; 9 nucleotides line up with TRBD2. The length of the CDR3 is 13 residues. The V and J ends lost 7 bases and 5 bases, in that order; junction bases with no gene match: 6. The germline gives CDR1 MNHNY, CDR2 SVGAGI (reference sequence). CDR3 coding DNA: TGTGCCAGCAAGGCGGGAGGGCTCGACGAGCAGTACTTC. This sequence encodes CASKAGGLDEQYF.

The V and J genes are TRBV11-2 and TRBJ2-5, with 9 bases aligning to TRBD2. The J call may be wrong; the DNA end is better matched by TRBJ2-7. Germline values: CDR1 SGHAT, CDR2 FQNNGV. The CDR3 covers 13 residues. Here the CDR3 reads CASSVAGAYEQYF. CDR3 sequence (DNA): TGTGCCAGCAGTGTAGCGGGAGCCTACGAGCAGTACTTC.

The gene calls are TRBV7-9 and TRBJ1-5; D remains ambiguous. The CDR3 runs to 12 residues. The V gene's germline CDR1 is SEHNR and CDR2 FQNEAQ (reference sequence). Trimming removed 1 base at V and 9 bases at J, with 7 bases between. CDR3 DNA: TGTGCCAGCAGCTTAGAAGGTGGGCCCCAGCATTTT. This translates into CASSLEGGPQHF.

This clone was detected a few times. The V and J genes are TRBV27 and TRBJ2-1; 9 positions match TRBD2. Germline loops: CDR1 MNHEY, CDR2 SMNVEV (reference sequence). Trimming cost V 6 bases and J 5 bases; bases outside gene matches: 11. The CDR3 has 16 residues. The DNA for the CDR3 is TGTGCCAGCAGCCCCTGGCTAGCGGGAATCAACAATGAGCAGTTCTTC. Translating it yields CASSPWLAGINNEQFF.

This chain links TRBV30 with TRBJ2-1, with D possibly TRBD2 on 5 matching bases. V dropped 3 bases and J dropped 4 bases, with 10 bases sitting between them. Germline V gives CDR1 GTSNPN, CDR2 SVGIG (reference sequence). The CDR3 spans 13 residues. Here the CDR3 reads CAWRFAGYNEQFF. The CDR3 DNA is TGTGCCTGGAGATTCGCGGGTTACAATGAGCAGTTCTTC.

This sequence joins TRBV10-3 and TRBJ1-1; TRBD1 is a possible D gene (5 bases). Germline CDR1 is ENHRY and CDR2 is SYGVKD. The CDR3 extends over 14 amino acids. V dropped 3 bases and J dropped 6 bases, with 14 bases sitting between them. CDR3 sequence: CAISDSRGGPEAFF. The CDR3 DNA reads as TGTGCCATCAGTGATTCTCGGGGGGGTCCTGAAGCTTTCTTT.

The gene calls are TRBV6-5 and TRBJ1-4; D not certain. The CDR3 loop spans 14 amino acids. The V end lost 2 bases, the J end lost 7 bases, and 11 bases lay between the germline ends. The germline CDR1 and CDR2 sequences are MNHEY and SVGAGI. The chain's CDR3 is CASSYQAGGEKLFF. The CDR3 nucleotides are TGTGCCAGCAGTTACCAGGCCGGAGGTGAAAAACTGTTTTTT.

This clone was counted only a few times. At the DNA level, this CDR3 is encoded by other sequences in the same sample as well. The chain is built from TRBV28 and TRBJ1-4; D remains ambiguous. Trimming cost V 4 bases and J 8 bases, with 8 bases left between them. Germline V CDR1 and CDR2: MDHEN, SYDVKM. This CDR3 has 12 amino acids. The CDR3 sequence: CASSSPGEKLFF. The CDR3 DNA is TGTGCCAGCAGTTCCCCAGGAGAAAAACTGTTTTTT.

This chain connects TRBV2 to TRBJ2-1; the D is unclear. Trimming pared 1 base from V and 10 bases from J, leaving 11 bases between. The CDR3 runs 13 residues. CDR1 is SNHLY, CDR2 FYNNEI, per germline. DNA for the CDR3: TGTGCCAGCAGTGAAGAAGGTACCACCGAGCAGTTCTTC. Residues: CASSEEGTTEQFF.

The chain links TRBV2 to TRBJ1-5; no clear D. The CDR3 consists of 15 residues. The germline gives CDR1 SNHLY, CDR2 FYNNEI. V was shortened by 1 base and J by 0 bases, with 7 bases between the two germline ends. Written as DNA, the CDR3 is TGTGCCAGCAGTGAAGGGTACAATAGCAATCAGCCCCAGCATTTT. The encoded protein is CASSEGYNSNQPQHF.

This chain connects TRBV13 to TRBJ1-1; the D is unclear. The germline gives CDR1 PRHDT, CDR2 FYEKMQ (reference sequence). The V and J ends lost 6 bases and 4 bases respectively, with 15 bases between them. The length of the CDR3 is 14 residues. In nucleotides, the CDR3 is TGTGCCAGCAGGTCCCTAGTTTTCGGCACTGAAGCTTTCTTT. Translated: CASRSLVFGTEAFF.

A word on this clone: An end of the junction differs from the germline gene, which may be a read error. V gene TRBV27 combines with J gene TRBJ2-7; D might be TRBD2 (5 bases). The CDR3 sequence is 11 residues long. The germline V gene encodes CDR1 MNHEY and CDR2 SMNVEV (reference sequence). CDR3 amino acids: CASTREAVLFW. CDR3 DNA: TGTGCCAGCACCCGCGAAGCGGTCTTATTCTGG.

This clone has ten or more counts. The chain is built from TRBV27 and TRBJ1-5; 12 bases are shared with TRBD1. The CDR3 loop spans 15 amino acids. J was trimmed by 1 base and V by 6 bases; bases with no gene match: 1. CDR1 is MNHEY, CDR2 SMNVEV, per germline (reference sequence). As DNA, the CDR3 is TGTGCCAGCAGGGGACAGGGGGCAAGCAATCAGCCCCAGCATTTT. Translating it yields CASRGQGASNQPQHF.

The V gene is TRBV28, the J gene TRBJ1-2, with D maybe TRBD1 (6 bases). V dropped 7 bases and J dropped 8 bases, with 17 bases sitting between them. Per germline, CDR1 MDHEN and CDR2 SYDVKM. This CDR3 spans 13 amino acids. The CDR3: CASTIGQWGGYTF. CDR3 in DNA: TGTGCCAGCACCATAGGACAGTGGGGGGGCTACACCTTC.

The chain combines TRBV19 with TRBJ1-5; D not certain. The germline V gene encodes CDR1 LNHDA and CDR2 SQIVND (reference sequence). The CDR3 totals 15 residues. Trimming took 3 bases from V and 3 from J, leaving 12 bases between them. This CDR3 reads CASSIILGFNQPQHF. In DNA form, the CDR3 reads TGTGCCAGTAGTATCATTCTGGGTTTCAATCAGCCCCAGCATTTT.

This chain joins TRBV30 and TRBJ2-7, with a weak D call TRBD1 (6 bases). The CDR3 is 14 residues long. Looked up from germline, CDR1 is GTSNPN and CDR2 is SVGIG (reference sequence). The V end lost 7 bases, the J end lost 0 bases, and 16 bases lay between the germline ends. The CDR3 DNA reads TGTGCCTACAGATGGGGGCCCAACTCCTACGAGCAGTACTTC. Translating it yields CAYRWGPNSYEQYF. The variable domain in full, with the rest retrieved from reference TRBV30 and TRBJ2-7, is SQTIHQWPATLVQPVGSPLSLECTVEGTSNPNLYWYRQAAGRGLQLLFYSVGIGQISSEVPQNLSASRPQDRQFILSSKKLLLSDSGFYLCAYRWGPNSYEQYFGPGTRLTVT.

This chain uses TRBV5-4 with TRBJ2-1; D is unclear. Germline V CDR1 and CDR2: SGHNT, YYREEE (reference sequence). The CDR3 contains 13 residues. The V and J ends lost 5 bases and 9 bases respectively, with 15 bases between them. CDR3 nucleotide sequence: TGTGCCAGCAGAGCCGGGCTAGGTGGTGAGCAGTTCTTC. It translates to CASRAGLGGEQFF. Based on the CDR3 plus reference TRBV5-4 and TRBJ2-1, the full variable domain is ETGVTQSPTHLIKTRGQQVTLRCSSQSGHNTVSWYQQALGQGPQFIFQYYREEENGRGNFPPRFSGLQFPNYSSELNVNALELDDSALYLCASRAGLGGEQFFGPGTRLTVL.

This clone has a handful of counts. CDR3 in DNA: TGTGCCAGCAGCTTCGTGGGCGCGGGTGGCTACACCTTC. Encoded protein: CASSFVGAGGYTF. The chain joins TRBV7-9 to TRBJ1-2; D is ambiguous. The CDR3 spans 13 residues. Germline V gene lookup returns CDR1 SEHNR and CDR2 FQNEAQ (reference sequence). The V and J ends lost 3 bases and 7 bases respectively, with 12 bases between them.

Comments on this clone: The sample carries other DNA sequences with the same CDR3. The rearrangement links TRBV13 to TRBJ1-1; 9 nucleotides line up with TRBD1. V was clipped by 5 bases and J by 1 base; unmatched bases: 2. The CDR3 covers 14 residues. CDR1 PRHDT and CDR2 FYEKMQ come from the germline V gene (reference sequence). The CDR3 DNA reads TGTGCCAGCAGCCGGGGACAGGGGAACACTGAAGCTTTCTTT. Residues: CASSRGQGNTEAFF.

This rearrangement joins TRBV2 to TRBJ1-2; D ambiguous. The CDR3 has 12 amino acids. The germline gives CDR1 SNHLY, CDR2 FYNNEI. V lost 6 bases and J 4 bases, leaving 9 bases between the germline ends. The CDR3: CASRDNAYGYTF. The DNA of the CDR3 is TGTGCCAGCAGAGATAACGCCTATGGCTACACCTTC.

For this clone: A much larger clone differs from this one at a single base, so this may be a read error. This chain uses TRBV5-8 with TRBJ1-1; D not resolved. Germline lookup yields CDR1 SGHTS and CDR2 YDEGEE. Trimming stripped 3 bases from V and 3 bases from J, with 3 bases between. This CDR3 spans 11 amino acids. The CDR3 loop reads CASSSDTEAFF. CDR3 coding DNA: TGTGCCAGCAGCTCGGACACTGAAGCTTTCTTT.